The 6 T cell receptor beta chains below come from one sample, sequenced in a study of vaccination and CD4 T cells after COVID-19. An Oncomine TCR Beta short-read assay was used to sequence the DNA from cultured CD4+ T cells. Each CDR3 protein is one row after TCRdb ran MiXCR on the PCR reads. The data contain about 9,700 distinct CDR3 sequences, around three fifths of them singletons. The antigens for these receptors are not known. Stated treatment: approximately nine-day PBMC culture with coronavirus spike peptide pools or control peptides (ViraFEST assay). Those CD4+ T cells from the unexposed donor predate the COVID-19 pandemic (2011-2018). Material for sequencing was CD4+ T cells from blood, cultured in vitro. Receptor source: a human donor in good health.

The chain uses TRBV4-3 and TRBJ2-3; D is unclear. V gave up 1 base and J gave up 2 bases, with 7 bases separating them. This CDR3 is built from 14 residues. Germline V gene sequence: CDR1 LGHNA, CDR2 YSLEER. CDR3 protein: CASSQVRLTDTQYF. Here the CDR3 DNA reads TGCGCCAGCAGCCAAGTGAGGCTCACAGATACGCAGTATTTT.

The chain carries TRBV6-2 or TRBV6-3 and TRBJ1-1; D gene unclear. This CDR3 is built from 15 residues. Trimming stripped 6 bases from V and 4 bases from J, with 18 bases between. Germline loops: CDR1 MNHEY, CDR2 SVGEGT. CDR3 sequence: CASSRASVMGTEAFF. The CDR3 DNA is TGTGCCAGCAGCCGGGCCAGTGTGATGGGCACTGAAGCTTTCTTT.

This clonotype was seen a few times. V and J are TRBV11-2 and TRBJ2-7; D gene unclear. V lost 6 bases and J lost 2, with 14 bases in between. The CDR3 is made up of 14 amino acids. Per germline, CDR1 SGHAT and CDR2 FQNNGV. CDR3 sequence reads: CASRAGGLTYEQYF. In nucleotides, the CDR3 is TGTGCCAGCAGGGCCGGTGGGTTAACCTACGAGCAGTACTTC.

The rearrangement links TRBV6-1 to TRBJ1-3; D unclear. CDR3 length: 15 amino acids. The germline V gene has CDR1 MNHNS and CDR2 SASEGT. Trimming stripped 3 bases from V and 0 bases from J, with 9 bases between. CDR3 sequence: CASSDARSSGNTIYF. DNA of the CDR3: TGTGCCAGCAGTGATGCCAGGTCCTCTGGAAACACCATATATTTT.

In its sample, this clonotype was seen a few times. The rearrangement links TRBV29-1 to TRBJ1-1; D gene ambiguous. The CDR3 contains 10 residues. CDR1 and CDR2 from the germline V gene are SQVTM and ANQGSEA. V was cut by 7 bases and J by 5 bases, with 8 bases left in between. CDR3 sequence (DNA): TGCAGCGATACGTCGACTGAAGCTTTCTTT. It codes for CSDTSTEAFF.

CDR3: CASRGGDMGSYEQYF. For the CDR3, the DNA is TGTGCCAGTCGGGGTGGGGACATGGGGTCCTACGAGCAGTACTTC. The V gene is TRBV19, the J gene TRBJ2-7; D perhaps matches TRBD1 (6 bases). V lost 8 bases, J lost 1 base, and 18 bases lay in between. This CDR3 is built from 15 residues. The germline V gene encodes CDR1 LNHDA and CDR2 SQIVND (reference sequence).